Listed here are 24 T cell receptor beta chains from one sample, sequenced in a study of T cells in localized non-small cell lung cancer. Repertoires were generated with immunoSEQ multiplex PCR, while TCRdb's copy carries only in-frame clones and drops some. The data hold about 33,000 clones, with under 90% observed a single time. The starting material was peripheral blood, obtained before any cancer treatment. The receptors shown here come from a man aged 40 to 69 with stage I lung adenocarcinoma.

This chain uses TRBV11-2 with TRBJ1-2, with D maybe TRBD1 (6 bases). CDR1 is SGHAT and CDR2 is FQNNGV in the germline V gene. The CDR3 runs 14 residues. Deletions cut 2 bases from V and 4 bases from J, with 11 bases between. The CDR3 loop is CASSLQGITYGYTF. The CDR3 bases are TGTGCCAGCAGCTTACAGGGGATAACCTATGGCTACACCTTC.

The V call is TRBV5-4, the J call TRBJ2-3; 9 bases line up with TRBD2. CDR1 and CDR2 (germline): SGHNT, YYREEE (reference sequence). CDR3 length equals 18 residues. V was clipped by 0 bases and J by 0 bases; unmatched bases: 8. The CDR3 reads CASSLAGRLAESTDTQYF. The CDR3 DNA reads as TGTGCCAGCAGCTTGGCCGGTCGACTAGCGGAAAGCACAGATACGCAGTATTTT.

This sequence joins TRBV18 and TRBJ1-4, with D hard to call. Per the germline V gene, CDR1 is KGHSH and CDR2 is LQKENI. The V gene lost 2 bases and the J gene lost 8 bases, with 9 bases spanning the gap. The CDR3 consists of 13 residues. The CDR3 DNA reads TGTGCCAGCTCACCATCGGGTGCCGAAAAACTGTTTTTT. The encoded protein is CASSPSGAEKLFF.

The chain joins TRBV6-5 to TRBJ2-7; D might be TRBD2 (6 bases). V was clipped by 7 bases and J by 5 bases, with 9 bases between them. The CDR3 contains 11 residues. The germline V gene has CDR1 MNHEY and CDR2 SVGAGI. Here the CDR3 reads CASTRGDEQYF. CDR3 in DNA: TGTGCCAGCACCCGCGGGGACGAGCAGTACTTC.

The chain uses TRBV11-1 and TRBJ2-4; D not resolved. V was cut by 6 bases and J by 2 bases, with 20 bases left in between. The CDR3 consists of 17 residues. Germline V gives CDR1 SGHAT, CDR2 FQDESV (reference sequence). CDR3 nucleotides: TGTGCCAGCAGTGCCCCGGATAAAGGCCTTACCAAAAACATTCAGTACTTC. This encodes CASSAPDKGLTKNIQYF. Supplemented by reference TRBV11-1 and TRBJ2-4, the full variable domain reads EAEVAQSPRYKITEKSQAVAFWCDPISGHATLYWYRQILGQGPELLVQFQDESVVDDSQLPKDRFSAERLKGVDSTLKIQPAELGDSAMYLCASSAPDKGLTKNIQYFGAGTRLSVL.

The V and J genes are TRBV6-4 and TRBJ1-2; D not certain. Germline CDR1 reads MRHNA; CDR2 reads SNTAGT. V was cut by 4 bases and J by 2 bases, with 8 bases left in between. The CDR3 loop spans 13 amino acids. In DNA form, the CDR3 reads TGTGCCAGCAGTGTCTCGGCGAACTATGGCTACACCTTC. Encoded protein: CASSVSANYGYTF.

In this sample, this clone turned up once. V usage is TRBV9 and J usage is TRBJ2-7; the D call may be TRBD1 or TRBD2 (5 bases each). The CDR3 has 14 residues. V lost 4 bases and J lost 5, with 16 bases in between. Looked up from germline, CDR1 is SGDLS and CDR2 is YYNGEE. The CDR3 reads CASSPGTATDEQYF. CDR3 in DNA: TGTGCCAGCAGCCCCGGGACCGCAACAGACGAGCAGTACTTC.

The chain carries TRBV6-5 and TRBJ1-1, with a possible D match to TRBD1 (6 bases). CDR3 length equals 15 residues. Germline lookup yields CDR1 MNHEY and CDR2 SVGAGI. V was trimmed by 4 bases and J by 5 bases, leaving 17 bases between them. CDR3 sequence reads: CASSWAGTKGTEAFF. The CDR3 bases are TGTGCCAGCAGTTGGGCCGGGACAAAGGGTACTGAAGCTTTCTTT.

This rearrangement joins TRBV6-4 to TRBJ1-6; D may be TRBD1 (5 bases). The CDR3 totals 13 residues. Germline assignment: CDR1 MRHNA and CDR2 SNTAGT. V gave up 5 bases and J gave up 9 bases, with 11 bases separating them. CDR3 DNA sequence: TGTGCCAGCAGTCGGGACGGGGTTTCACCCCTCCACTTT. It encodes CASSRDGVSPLHF.

There are a few counts of this clone. The rearrangement links TRBV4-1 to TRBJ2-7; D is possibly TRBD1 or TRBD2 (5 bases each). CDR3 length equals 13 residues. Trimming removed 1 base at V and 3 bases at J, with 7 bases between. Germline CDR1 reads MGHRA; CDR2 reads YSYEKL. CDR3 nucleotides: TGCGCCAGCAGCCAAGGGGGGAGCTACGAGCAGTACTTC. It translates to CASSQGGSYEQYF.

This chain uses TRBV2 with TRBJ1-2; TRBD1 might be the D (5 bases). The CDR3 contains 11 residues. Germline CDR1 reads SNHLY; CDR2 reads FYNNEI. V shed 8 bases and J shed 5 bases, with 9 bases lying between them. The chain's CDR3 is CASQPGYGYTF. In nucleotides, the CDR3 is TGTGCCAGCCAACCAGGGTATGGCTACACCTTC.

The V and J genes are TRBV7-2 and TRBJ2-3, with a weak D call TRBD2 (6 bases). The V end was cut by 5 bases, the J end by 2 bases, with 17 bases between. The germline CDR1 and CDR2 sequences are SGHTA and FQGNSA. The CDR3 runs 16 residues. In DNA, the CDR3 is TGTGCCAGCAGCCGCGAGGGGACTTCTTCCACAGATACGCAGTATTTT. Protein product: CASSREGTSSTDTQYF.

V is TRBV5-1 and J is TRBJ2-2, with D hard to call. V lost 0 bases, J lost 3 bases, and 9 bases lay in between. CDR1 is SGHRS, CDR2 YFSETQ, per germline. The CDR3 covers 15 residues. The CDR3 nucleotides read TGCGCCAGCAGCTTGGTCTCAGGAGACACCGGGGAGCTGTTTTTT. Encoded protein: CASSLVSGDTGELFF. The variable domain in full, completed from reference TRBV5-1 and TRBJ2-2, reads KAGVTQTPRYLIKTRGQQVTLSCSPISGHRSVSWYQQTPGQGLQFLFEYFSETQRNKGNFPGRFSGRQFSNSRSEMNVSTLELGDSALYLCASSLVSGDTGELFFGEGSRLTVL.

The chain carries TRBV6-5 and TRBJ1-3; D is ambiguous. The CDR3 loop spans 15 amino acids. Trimming removed 0 bases from V and 4 bases from J, with 10 bases in between. CDR1 is MNHEY, CDR2 SVGAGI, per germline. DNA of the CDR3: TGTGCCAGCAGTTACTCGATCGGATTCGGAAACACCATATATTTT. Translated, it gives CASSYSIGFGNTIYF.

V gene TRBV19 combines with J gene TRBJ2-3; D might be TRBD1 (6 bases). The CDR3 is 18 residues long. Germline CDR1 is LNHDA and CDR2 is SQIVND (reference sequence). The germline V and J ends were trimmed by 3 bases and 1 base, with 20 bases remaining between them. CDR3 DNA sequence: TGTGCCAGTAGTATTTTTGGGACACAAAACGGGGGCACAGATACGCAGTATTTT. It encodes CASSIFGTQNGGTDTQYF.

The chain has TRBV7-8 and TRBJ1-4; D remains ambiguous. From germline, CDR1 is SGHVS and CDR2 FQNEAQ. The CDR3 length is 14 residues. The V gene lost 5 bases and the J gene lost 8 bases, with 15 bases spanning the gap. DNA of the CDR3: TGTGCCAGCAGCAATATAAGGGTTCGGGAAAAACTGTTTTTT. Residues: CASSNIRVREKLFF.

This clone was seen only once. This chain connects TRBV27 to TRBJ2-5; D not certain. CDR1 MNHEY and CDR2 SMNVEV come from the germline V gene (reference sequence). The CDR3 consists of 13 residues. V lost 7 bases and J lost 2, with 11 bases in between. This CDR3 is CASKRAGQETQYF. Written as DNA, the CDR3 is TGTGCCAGCAAAAGGGCAGGTCAAGAGACCCAGTACTTC.

V gene TRBV18 combines with J gene TRBJ2-3; D gene ambiguous. Germline lookup yields CDR1 KGHSH and CDR2 LQKENI. The CDR3 has 15 amino acids. Trimming took 2 bases from V and 2 from J, leaving 11 bases between them. Written as DNA, the CDR3 is TGTGCCAGCTCACCAAACGCGGCCCTCACAGATACGCAGTATTTT. It translates to CASSPNAALTDTQYF.

This chain connects TRBV18 to TRBJ1-1; TRBD1 is a possible D gene (5 bases). Germline lookup yields CDR1 KGHSH and CDR2 LQKENI. V was shortened by 2 bases and J by 3 bases, with 10 bases between the two germline ends. The length of the CDR3 is 14 residues. CDR3 loop: CASSPEQGHTEAFF. CDR3 nucleotides: TGTGCCAGCTCACCAGAGCAGGGTCACACTGAAGCTTTCTTT.

The rearrangement joins TRBV6-1 to TRBJ1-1, with D unresolved. Germline CDR1 is MNHNS and CDR2 is SASEGT. This CDR3 comprises 15 residues. Trimming left V 8 bases short and J 1 base short, with 17 bases between. CDR3 coding DNA: TGTGCCAGCCAAGCCCGAACCCTTCAGAACACTGAAGCTTTCTTT. Amino acids: CASQARTLQNTEAFF.

V gene TRBV9 combines with J gene TRBJ2-5, with 7 bases fitting TRBD1. The germline V gene encodes CDR1 SGDLS and CDR2 YYNGEE. This CDR3 has 15 amino acids. The ends lost 5 bases at V and 2 bases at J; junction bases unmatched: 9. In nucleotides, the CDR3 is TGTGCCAGCAGGCCGACAGGGAATAGACAAGAGACCCAGTACTTC. Translation: CASRPTGNRQETQYF. Looking up the rest from reference TRBV9 and TRBJ2-5 gives the full variable domain: DSGVTQTPKHLITATGQRVTLRCSPRSGDLSVYWYQQSLDQGLQFLIQYYNGEERAKGNILERFSAQQFPDLHSELNLSSLELGDSALYFCASRPTGNRQETQYFGPGTRLLVL.

This clone occurred once. The chain employs TRBV11-3 and TRBJ2-2; the D is unclear. Germline CDR1 is SGHNT and CDR2 is YENEEA. V dropped 6 bases and J dropped 5 bases, with 10 bases sitting between them. This CDR3 contains 13 residues. CDR3 amino acids: CASSYQFTGELFF. As DNA, the CDR3 is TGTGCCAGCAGTTACCAGTTTACCGGGGAGCTGTTTTTT.

About this clone itself: One junction end does not reproduce the germline sequence, and a read error may be involved. The chain employs TRBV27 and TRBJ2-7; TRBD2 might be the D (5 bases). The CDR3 loop spans 14 amino acids. CDR1 is MNHEY, CDR2 SMNVEV, per germline (reference sequence). CDR3: CASSFAVDSFEQYF. The CDR3 DNA sequence: TGTGCCAGCAGTTTTGCAGTGGACTCCTTCGAGCAGTACTTC.

The chain recombines TRBV29-1 with TRBJ1-1, with 8 nucleotides matching TRBD1. This CDR3 comprises 14 residues. Germline CDR1 SQVTM, CDR2 ANQGSEA. V lost 6 bases, J lost 0 bases, and 6 bases stayed unmatched. This CDR3 reads CSVEPTGVNTEAFF. The CDR3 DNA reads as TGCAGCGTGGAACCGACAGGGGTGAACACTGAAGCTTTCTTT.